The 21 T cell receptor beta chains presented below share a single source sample, sequenced in a study of T-cell memory formation after mild COVID-19. TCRdb reprocessed the 5' RACE reads via MiXCR and lists one record per CDR3 protein. This table holds some 120,000 distinct CDR3 sequences, about 15% found once. The material sequenced was PBMCs or a T cell subset sorted from them (not recorded which). Every receptor here comes from a young man who had mild COVID-19 (a few samples of this study predate the infection). Cell type and time point are not known.

The chain recombines TRBV2 with TRBJ2-1; D possibly corresponds to TRBD1 (7 bases). Germline values: CDR1 SNHLY, CDR2 FYNNEI. V lost 2 bases to trimming and J lost 1 base, with 9 bases between them. This CDR3 region has 15 residues. Here the CDR3 DNA reads TGTGCCAGCAGTGAACAGGGGGGATCCTACAATGAGCAGTTCTTC. This sequence encodes CASSEQGGSYNEQFF.

This chain joins TRBV12-3 or TRBV12-4 and TRBJ1-2; the D is unclear. The CDR3 is 10 amino acids. V was pared by 8 bases and J by 3 bases, with 4 bases between. CDR3 in amino acids: CASGHYGYTF. In DNA form, the CDR3 reads TGTGCCAGCGGGCACTATGGCTACACCTTC.

V usage is TRBV7-9 and J usage is TRBJ1-1, with D hard to call. Deletions cut 2 bases from V and 3 bases from J, with 13 bases between. Germline V gene data show CDR1 as SEHNR and CDR2 as FQNEAQ (reference sequence). This CDR3 has 15 amino acids. The CDR3 DNA is TGTGCCAGCAGCTTAAGATCGCAGTCTGACACTGAAGCTTTCTTT. Translation: CASSLRSQSDTEAFF.

In the case of this clonotype: The junction and the germline gene differ at one end; a read error may be behind it. The J gene is TRBJ2-5, the V gene TRBV12-3 or TRBV12-4, with D perhaps being TRBD1 or TRBD2 (5 bases each). The CDR3 totals 13 residues. The CDR3 loop is CASSFGGKTNISF. For the CDR3, the DNA is TGTGCCAGCAGTTTTGGGGGAAAAACCAATATCTCTTTC.

The V call is TRBV15, the J call TRBJ2-7; 7 bases fit TRBD1. CDR1 and CDR2 from the germline V gene are LNHNV and YYDKDF (reference sequence). The CDR3 length is 13 residues. The J segment lost 7 bases and the V segment lost 1 base, leaving 4 bases of the junction unmatched. As DNA, the CDR3 is TGTGCCACCAGCAGAGCACGGGACAGTGAGCAGTACGTC. Residues: CATSRARDSEQYV.

This clonotype turned up a few times. The V call is TRBV27, the J call TRBJ2-3; 10 nucleotides agree with TRBD2. Germline CDR1 is MNHEY and CDR2 is SMNVEV (reference sequence). The V gene end was trimmed by 5 bases and the J gene end by 4 bases; junction bases not matched to a gene: 12. The CDR3 consists of 17 residues. The CDR3 reads CASSTGSGGARADTQYF. The CDR3 DNA sequence: TGTGCCAGCAGTACCGGGAGCGGGGGGGCCAGGGCAGATACGCAGTATTTT.

Many counts were recorded for this clonotype. The chain is built from TRBV18 and TRBJ2-1; D is unclear. CDR1 is KGHSH, CDR2 LQKENI, per germline. V shed 3 bases and J shed 15 bases, with 15 bases lying between them. The CDR3 loop spans 12 amino acids. The CDR3 here is CASSPLNPKGFF. CDR3 DNA: TGTGCCAGCTCACCCCTTAACCCGAAGGGGTTCTTC.

This rearrangement joins TRBV11-2 to TRBJ1-1; TRBD1 is a possible D gene (5 bases). The germline gives CDR1 SGHAT, CDR2 FQNNGV. This CDR3 has 15 residues. Trimming took off 5 bases at V and 3 bases at J, with 16 bases between the two ends. CDR3 nucleotides: TGTGCCAGCAGCGCATCCAGGGTAGGGTACACTGAAGCTTTCTTT. Its translation: CASSASRVGYTEAFF.

The table lists this clonotype with a few counts. The chain recombines TRBV24-1 with TRBJ2-2; 8 nucleotides line up with TRBD1. Germline CDR1 is KGHDR and CDR2 is SFDVKD. This CDR3 comprises 16 residues. With V trimmed by 2 bases and J by 8 bases, 9 bases remained unmatched. In DNA form, the CDR3 reads TGTGCCACCAGTGATTCGTCCAGGGGGCCGATGGGGGAGCTGTTTTTT. It translates to CATSDSSRGPMGELFF.

This clonotype turned up a few times. The chain combines TRBV7-7 with TRBJ2-5, with D tentatively TRBD2 (6 bases). The CDR3 runs 13 residues. The V and J ends lost 6 bases and 0 bases respectively, with 8 bases between them. CDR1 is SSHAT and CDR2 is FNYEAQ in the germline V gene (reference sequence). CDR3 region: CASSGGYQETQYF. In DNA form, the CDR3 reads TGTGCCAGCAGTGGGGGGTACCAAGAGACCCAGTACTTC.

The chain couples TRBV25-1 to TRBJ2-7; a weak D match, TRBD2 (6 bases). The CDR3 length is 16 residues. The germline V gene encodes CDR1 MGHDK and CDR2 SYGVNS. Trimming took 2 bases from V and 3 from J, leaving 17 bases between them. CDR3 amino acids: CASSEETWDFFYEQYF. The CDR3, as DNA: TGTGCCAGCAGTGAAGAGACCTGGGACTTCTTCTACGAGCAGTACTTC.

This clonotype was observed a few times. The V call is TRBV5-1, the J call TRBJ2-7, with D possibly being TRBD1 (6 bases). CDR1 and CDR2 from the germline V gene are SGHRS and YFSETQ. The V end was cut by 4 bases, the J end by 0 bases, with 11 bases between. The CDR3 is 14 residues long. The CDR3 reads CASSTGQSSYEQYF. The CDR3 DNA reads as TGCGCCAGCAGCACCGGACAGAGCTCCTACGAGCAGTACTTC.

The rearrangement links TRBV2 to TRBJ2-1, with 8 bases lining up with TRBD1. J gave up 10 bases and V 6 bases, and 5 bases lay outside the gene matches. This CDR3 spans 12 amino acids. CDR1 is SNHLY and CDR2 is FYNNEI in the germline V gene. The CDR3 protein is CASRDRGLEQFF. In DNA, the CDR3 is TGTGCCAGCAGAGACAGGGGTTTGGAGCAGTTCTTC.

This clonotype turned up a few times. The rearrangement uses TRBV29-1 and TRBJ2-3; possibly TRBD1 or TRBD2 for D (5 bases each). This CDR3 is built from 14 residues. Deletions cut 3 bases from V and 8 bases from J, with 18 bases between. The germline CDR1 and CDR2 sequences are SQVTM and ANQGSEA. This CDR3 is CSVDPGLWSGTQYF. The CDR3 DNA is TGCAGCGTTGACCCGGGGCTTTGGTCAGGTACGCAGTATTTT.

The sample holds a few counts of this clonotype. V is TRBV5-1 and J is TRBJ2-6, with TRBD2 as a possible D gene (6 bases). Germline loops: CDR1 SGHRS, CDR2 YFSETQ. This CDR3 is 14 amino acids long. V lost 7 bases, J lost 0 bases, and 8 bases lay in between. CDR3 sequence (DNA): TGCGCCAGCGCGGGGCCCTCTGGGGCCAACGTCCTGACTTTC. Translation: CASAGPSGANVLTF.

This clonotype came up a few times. This chain joins TRBV9 and TRBJ2-1, with 9 bases identical to TRBD1. Germline assignment: CDR1 SGDLS and CDR2 YYNGEE. There are 17 residues in the CDR3. The V gene end was trimmed by 0 bases and the J gene end by 4 bases; junction bases not matched to a gene: 8. CDR3 residues: CASSVAPPGQGYNEQFF. The CDR3, as DNA: TGTGCCAGCAGCGTAGCCCCACCGGGACAGGGTTACAATGAGCAGTTCTTC.

Concerning this clonotype: One end of the junction does not line up with germline, which may come from a read error. This chain joins TRBV20-1 and TRBJ1-5, with D possibly matching TRBD1 (5 bases). Germline V lookup: CDR1 DFQATT, CDR2 SNEGSKA (reference sequence). The CDR3 is 14 amino acids. As DNA, the CDR3 is TGCAGTGCCGCGAGGGGTTCGAACAATCAGACCCAGCATTTT. Protein product: CSAARGSNNQTQHF.

This clonotype has ten or more counts. CDR3 sequence reads: CAITPWAGGRHNEQFF. The CDR3 nucleotides are TGTGCCATCACCCCGTGGGCGGGGGGTCGGCACAATGAGCAGTTCTTC. The rearrangement links TRBV10-3 to TRBJ2-1; 8 nucleotides align to TRBD2. The V gene's germline CDR1 is ENHRY and CDR2 SYGVKD. The CDR3 totals 16 residues. V shed 7 bases, J shed 5 bases, and the junction held 13 bases outside the gene matches.

This clonotype appeared a few times. This chain uses TRBV30 with TRBJ2-5; TRBD1 is a possible D gene (6 bases). The CDR3 loop spans 15 amino acids. CDR1 and CDR2 (germline): GTSNPN, SVGIG (reference sequence). With 0 bases removed from V and 9 bases from J, the gap between germline ends came to 20 bases. CDR3 in amino acids: CAWSVGGSGHRSQYF. CDR3 DNA sequence: TGTGCCTGGAGTGTAGGGGGATCCGGGCATAGGTCCCAGTACTTC.

The chain links TRBV11-2 to TRBJ1-1; D gene uncertain. In germline, CDR1 is SGHAT, CDR2 FQNNGV. The CDR3 extends over 14 amino acids. Trimming took 4 bases from V and 1 from J, leaving 10 bases between them. For the CDR3, the DNA is TGTGCCAGCAGCTCATGGATGAAGAACACTGAAGCTTTCTTT. Translating gives CASSSWMKNTEAFF. Full variable domain (rest looked up from reference TRBV11-2 and TRBJ1-1): EAGVAQSPRYKIIEKRQSVAFWCNPISGHATLYWYQQILGQGPKLLIQFQNNGVVDDSQLPKDRFSAERLKGVDSTLKIQPAKLEDSAVYLCASSSWMKNTEAFFGQGTRLTVV.

This clonotype was detected a few times. This chain links TRBV12-3 or TRBV12-4 with TRBJ2-1; perhaps TRBD2 as D (6 bases). With 5 bases removed from V and 7 bases from J, the gap between germline ends came to 24 bases. The CDR3 covers 17 residues. CDR3 in DNA: TGTGCCAGCAGTCCCCGGGGGAGCCGAAGCATAGGGAATGAGCAGTTCTTC. Amino acid sequence: CASSPRGSRSIGNEQFF.